This TCR beta chain was sequenced during a study of blood T cell repertoires in COVID-19. At the level of the study: Samples of COVID-19 (acute and convalescent) were obtained from the United States, Italy and Spain. Sample material is recorded as cDNA or gDNA derived from T cells, B-cell-depleted T cells, or PBMCs.

The CDR3 contains 14 residues. CDR1 is SSHAT, CDR2 FNYEAQ, per germline (reference sequence). Regarding this clone: One end of the junction is discordant with germline, which a read error may explain.

Followed longitudinally, the Seattle patients had been enrolled during active infection. Per the original methods: How many nucleated cells were present was estimated from reference gene primer amplification. Produced via immunoSEQ multiplex PCR; TCRdb's table is partial and in-frame only. That table gives V, J and clone size, and the DNA gave D and trimming. The data contain 200,000 to 300,000 clones, around 85% of them singletons. This chain joins TRBV7-7 and TRBJ2-5; 11 bases agree with TRBD2. The sequencing input was peripheral blood. The origin of this receptor is a man aged 45 to 65 with COVID-19, enrolled during active disease. The CDR3 DNA reads TGTGCTAGCAGCGTAGCGGGGGGGCTGGAGACCCAGTACTTC. Protein: CASSVAGGLETQYF. Full variable domain (missing parts from reference TRBV7-7 and TRBJ2-5): GAGVSQSPRYKVTKRGQDVTLRCDPISSHATLYWYQQALGQGPEFLTYFNYEAQPDKSGLPSDRFSAERPEGSISTLTIQRTEQRDSAMYRCASSVAGGLETQYFGPGTRLLVL.